These 3 T cell receptor beta chains share one sample of origin, sequenced in a study of technical replicates of blood from a few donors. Generated by immunoSEQ multiplex PCR, the TCRdb table keeps only in-frame clones and is missing some. The top ten hold around 0.31% of the sample, which has fewer than 100,000 clones, around 96% seen once. The sample taken for sequencing was T cells isolated from PBMCs. All receptors come from a human donor in good health.

The J gene is TRBJ2-3, the V gene TRBV29-1; 7 bases agree with TRBD1. Germline assignment: CDR1 SQVTM and CDR2 ANQGSEA. This CDR3 has 14 amino acids. V was clipped by 7 bases and J by 2 bases; unmatched bases: 9. Here the CDR3 DNA reads TGCAGCGGTCAACAGGGGCTACTCACAGATACGCAGTATTTT. Translated: CSGQQGLLTDTQYF.

This chain uses TRBV6-5 with TRBJ2-7; tentatively, D is TRBD2 (6 bases). The CDR3 has 14 residues. The V gene lost 7 bases and the J gene lost 2 bases, with 15 bases spanning the gap. CDR1 MNHEY and CDR2 SVGAGI come from the germline V gene. CDR3 nucleotides: TGTGCCAGCATGGGCGGGAAGAACACCTACGAGCAGTACTTC. This sequence encodes CASMGGKNTYEQYF.

The chain combines TRBV2 with TRBJ2-7, with 7 bases lining up with TRBD2. This CDR3 comprises 15 residues. V gave up 6 bases and J gave up 5 bases; unmatched junction bases: 13. Germline CDR1 and CDR2: SNHLY and FYNNEI. The CDR3 loop is CASSEGPAGRDEQYF. The CDR3 region has the DNA TGTGCCAGCAGCGAGGGGCCAGCGGGACGAGACGAGCAGTACTTC.